Below, 21 T cell receptor beta chains from the same sample are listed, as sequenced in a study of CD8 T cells in Susac syndrome (dated by TCRdb to the late 2010s). Receptor amplification or capture employed the immunoSEQ multiplex PCR assay. RNA was extracted using the RNeasy kit, and about 0.5 to 1 ug of the RNA was reverse transcribed with random hexamers. Using fastp trimming at Q25 and MiXCR clonotype assembly, TCRdb reanalyzed the public sequencing data and kept in-frame beta chains. Each record represents a unique CDR3 protein, reported with the most common genes and DNA among its rows. Present in this sample are about 120,000 distinct CDR3 sequences, around 96% of which were seen just once. Approximately 0.22% of the sample comes from the top ten. Input material: CD8+ T cells from PBMCs. The receptors stem from a human donor with Susac syndrome.

This clonotype was recorded once. The chain couples TRBV19 to TRBJ2-7; the match to TRBD1 covers 8 bases. Unmatched junction bases numbered 11, after V lost 6 bases and J lost 4 bases. Per the germline V gene, CDR1 is LNHDA and CDR2 is SQIVND (reference sequence). The CDR3 spans 15 residues. CDR3 bases: TGTGCCAGTAGCACCTATCAGGGGGCGCGATACGAGCAGTACTTC. Translation: CASSTYQGARYEQYF.

This clonotype appeared a single time. V gene TRBV4-3 combines with J gene TRBJ1-4, with TRBD1 identical over 7 bases. CDR3 length: 15 amino acids. The junction had 8 bases not matched to a gene; V was cut back by 3 bases and J by 7 bases. Germline values: CDR1 LGHNA, CDR2 YSLEER. Here the CDR3 DNA reads TGCGCCAGCAGCCAGGAAGACAGGGCGGGTGAAAAACTGTTTTTT. It translates to CASSQEDRAGEKLFF.

This rearrangement joins TRBV5-1 to TRBJ2-3; possible D gene TRBD1, 7 bases. Germline V lookup: CDR1 SGHRS, CDR2 YFSETQ. The CDR3 covers 16 residues. V gave up 0 bases and J gave up 5 bases, with 16 bases separating them. The CDR3 protein is CASSLALGGQQDTQYF. Written as DNA, the CDR3 is TGCGCCAGCAGCTTGGCCTTGGGGGGACAGCAAGATACGCAGTATTTT.

This clonotype was seen just once. The chain has TRBV6-6 and TRBJ2-7; TRBD2 agrees at 8 bases. This CDR3 has 14 amino acids. The ends lost 3 bases at V and 3 bases at J; junction bases unmatched: 4. Germline V lookup: CDR1 MNHNY, CDR2 SVGAGI (reference sequence). CDR3 region: CASSYGGRNYEQYF. The CDR3 DNA sequence: TGTGCCAGCAGTTATGGCGGGAGGAACTACGAGCAGTACTTC.

The chain uses TRBV11-1 and TRBJ2-1, with a possible D match to TRBD2 (6 bases). The V gene lost 1 base and the J gene lost 7 bases, with 17 bases spanning the gap. This CDR3 spans 16 amino acids. Germline CDR1 SGHAT, CDR2 FQDESV (reference sequence). CDR3 sequence reads: CASSLVAGPSRNEQFF. CDR3 bases: TGTGCCAGCAGCTTAGTTGCGGGACCCTCCAGAAATGAGCAGTTCTTC. Variable domain in full (rest from reference TRBV11-1 and TRBJ2-1): EAEVAQSPRYKITEKSQAVAFWCDPISGHATLYWYRQILGQGPELLVQFQDESVVDDSQLPKDRFSAERLKGVDSTLKIQPAELGDSAMYLCASSLVAGPSRNEQFFGPGTRLTVL.

The chain is built from TRBV7-8 and TRBJ1-5; D is perhaps TRBD1 (6 bases). Germline CDR1 and CDR2: SGHVS and FQNEAQ. The CDR3 has 16 residues. With 5 bases removed from V and 2 bases from J, the gap between germline ends came to 16 bases. The CDR3 spells CASSPEQGFGNQPQHF. The CDR3 DNA follows: TGTGCCAGCAGCCCCGAACAGGGTTTTGGCAATCAGCCCCAGCATTTT.

The chain employs TRBV24-1 and TRBJ2-3; tentative D call: TRBD2 (6 bases). V lost 0 bases and J lost 3, with 12 bases in between. This CDR3 spans 16 amino acids. Germline-derived CDR1 and CDR2 are KGHDR and SFDVKD. The CDR3: CATSDLEGGRTDTQYF. CDR3 in DNA: TGTGCCACCAGTGATTTGGAGGGAGGTCGAACAGATACGCAGTATTTT.

The J gene is TRBJ1-2, the V gene TRBV9; TRBD1 might be the D (6 bases). The CDR3 has 16 residues. Germline CDR1 is SGDLS and CDR2 is YYNGEE. Trimming took 0 bases from V and 8 from J, leaving 20 bases between them. The CDR3, as DNA: TGTGCCAGCAGCGTAGAGGGAGGGCTGGCCAGGGGAGGCTACACCTTC. Translating gives CASSVEGGLARGGYTF.

The V gene is TRBV12-3 or TRBV12-4, the J gene TRBJ2-3; 9 bases align to TRBD2. The CDR3 length is 15 residues. J gave up 2 bases and V 3 bases, and 3 bases lay outside the gene matches. The CDR3 DNA reads TGTGCCAGCAGTTTTGGCGGGGGGGCCACAGATACGCAGTATTTT. Translation gives CASSFGGGATDTQYF.

The chain recombines TRBV24-1 with TRBJ2-1; D is perhaps TRBD2 (6 bases). Germline values: CDR1 KGHDR, CDR2 SFDVKD. The CDR3 is 15 residues long. Trimming removed 9 bases from V and 5 bases from J, with 19 bases in between. CDR3 protein: CATDPGWRDHNEQFF. CDR3 nucleotide sequence: TGTGCCACCGATCCGGGGTGGCGGGACCACAATGAGCAGTTCTTC.

The chain joins TRBV9 to TRBJ2-3; 8 bases align to TRBD2. This CDR3 has 15 amino acids. Losses at the gene ends were 4 bases for V and 1 base for J; bases not matched to a gene: 5. Looked up from germline, CDR1 is SGDLS and CDR2 is YYNGEE. CDR3 in DNA: TGTGCCAGCAGCCCCGGGGGGGTTGGCACAGATACGCAGTATTTT. Protein product: CASSPGGVGTDTQYF.

The rearrangement links TRBV20-1 to TRBJ2-3, with D unresolved. CDR3 length: 14 residues. V lost 5 bases and J 1 base, leaving 13 bases between the germline ends. Germline V gene lookup returns CDR1 DFQATT and CDR2 SNEGSKA (reference sequence). The CDR3 here is CSASGFWGTDTQYF. In DNA, the CDR3 is TGCAGTGCTTCCGGATTCTGGGGCACAGATACGCAGTATTTT.

The CDR3, as DNA: TGTGCCAGCACCCCCCTCACGGGTGGGTCCGGCACAGATACGCAGTATTTT. Translation: CASTPLTGGSGTDTQYF. The chain couples TRBV6-1 to TRBJ2-3, with D unresolved. Deletions cut 7 bases from V and 1 base from J, with 21 bases between. The germline gives CDR1 MNHNS, CDR2 SASEGT. The CDR3 extends over 17 amino acids.

The chain combines TRBV6-5 with TRBJ2-7; D perhaps matches TRBD1 (5 bases). This CDR3 region has 20 residues. The V gene lost 0 bases and the J gene lost 1 base, with 25 bases spanning the gap. Germline assignment: CDR1 MNHEY and CDR2 SVGAGI. CDR3 nucleotide sequence: TGTGCCAGCAGTTACTCGAACTTTCCAGGGTTAGGATCGGTGTCCTACGAGCAGTACTTC. This encodes CASSYSNFPGLGSVSYEQYF.

About this clonotype: The CDR3 does not close with the conserved phenylalanine or tryptophan, likely indicating a read error. The chain has TRBV30 and TRBJ1-2; weak D call: TRBD1 (5 bases). Germline lookup yields CDR1 GTSNPN and CDR2 SVGIG (reference sequence). Deletions cut 6 bases from V and 4 bases from J, with 15 bases between. The CDR3 runs 13 residues. The CDR3 sequence: CACTPRDFYGYTV. The CDR3 bases are TGTGCCTGTACTCCCCGGGACTTCTATGGCTACACCGTC.

The genes are TRBV19 and TRBJ2-7; TRBD2 is a possible D gene (5 bases). CDR3 length: 14 amino acids. Germline values: CDR1 LNHDA, CDR2 SQIVND (reference sequence). Trimming left V 4 bases short and J 2 bases short, with 12 bases between. Written as DNA, the CDR3 is TGTGCCAGTAGTACAAGCGGAAACCCCTACGAGCAGTACTTC. Protein sequence: CASSTSGNPYEQYF.

This clonotype was found a few times. V gene TRBV30 combines with J gene TRBJ2-1; D may match TRBD1 or TRBD2 (5 bases each). Trimming shortened V by 2 bases and J by 4 bases, and 9 bases separated the two germline ends. This CDR3 has 13 amino acids. Germline CDR1 and CDR2: GTSNPN and SVGIG (reference sequence). The CDR3 here is CAWSTGPYNEQFF. The DNA of the CDR3 is TGTGCCTGGAGTACGGGACCGTACAATGAGCAGTTCTTC.

The rearrangement links TRBV13 to TRBJ2-5; 8 bases line up with TRBD2. V lost 1 base to trimming and J lost 5 bases; unmatched junction nucleotides: 6. CDR1 PRHDT and CDR2 FYEKMQ come from the germline V gene (reference sequence). This CDR3 comprises 15 residues. CDR3 sequence reads: CASSLAGGPGETQYF. In nucleotides, the CDR3 is TGTGCCAGCAGCTTAGCGGGAGGGCCGGGGGAGACCCAGTACTTC.

V and J are TRBV19 and TRBJ2-7, with 7 bases identical to TRBD1. There are 15 residues in the CDR3. Germline CDR1 is LNHDA and CDR2 is SQIVND (reference sequence). V trimming: 5 bases; J trimming: 3 bases; junction bases outside the gene matches: 10. The CDR3 DNA reads TGTGCCAGTAGTGTTTACAGGGGTCAGATCTACGAGCAGTACTTC. Translated: CASSVYRGQIYEQYF.

V usage is TRBV27 and J usage is TRBJ2-7; 13 positions match TRBD2. This CDR3 region has 17 residues. V dropped 5 bases and J dropped 4; count of bases not matched to a gene: 11. Germline values: CDR1 MNHEY, CDR2 SMNVEV (reference sequence). CDR3 amino acids: CASSPTTSGGASYEQYF. CDR3 nucleotide sequence: TGTGCCAGCAGTCCAACCACTAGCGGGGGGGCTTCGTACGAGCAGTACTTC.

The chain combines TRBV25-1 with TRBJ1-2; unclear D gene. The CDR3 length is 14 residues. CDR1 and CDR2 (germline): MGHDK, SYGVNS. Trimming took 0 bases from V and 1 from J, leaving 6 bases between them. The CDR3 sequence is CASSEYTDNYGYTF. CDR3 coding DNA: TGTGCCAGCAGTGAATACACAGATAACTATGGCTACACCTTC.